Following are 6 T cell receptor beta chains from one sample sequenced in a study of post-analysis software for immune sequencing data. Carried by the TCR beta cDNA libraries were unique molecular identifiers. TCRdb called the PCR reads again in MiXCR, with one record for every CDR3 protein. The sample lists roughly 650,000 distinct CDR3 sequences; 55% to 60% were seen once. These receptors lack a known antigen. Study-wide results and caveats: Five or six TRBV segments were more frequent in patients than controls; TRBV5-6, TRBV5-1 and TRBV20-1 belonged to this group.

The sequenced sample consisted of blood. The origin of the receptors is a girl between 2 and 10 years old with multiple sclerosis.

The chain combines TRBV11-2 with TRBJ2-5; the D gene is possibly TRBD1 (5 bases). The J call is uncertain, as TRBJ2-7 better fits the DNA end. CDR1 and CDR2 from the germline V gene are SGHAT and FQNNGV. This CDR3 region has 16 residues. The CDR3 is CASSLELRGIFDEQYF. The CDR3 DNA reads TGTGCCAGCAGCTTAGAATTAAGGGGCATCTTCGACGAGCAGTACTTC.

The gene calls are TRBV24-1 and TRBJ1-5; D unclear. V dropped 2 bases and J dropped 3 bases, with 10 bases sitting between them. Per germline, CDR1 KGHDR and CDR2 SFDVKD. The CDR3 sequence is 15 residues long. The CDR3 region has the DNA TGTGCCACCAGTGATTCGGGAGGCCCCAATCAGCCCCAGCATTTT. Its protein product is CATSDSGGPNQPQHF.

A word on this clonotype: A junction boundary mismatches the germline segment, possibly from a read error. The chain is built from TRBV13 and TRBJ2-1; 11 nucleotides match TRBD2. CDR3 length: 16 amino acids. Germline lookup yields CDR1 PRHDT and CDR2 FYEKMQ (reference sequence). DNA for the CDR3: TGTGCCAGCAGCTGGGGAATAGCGGGGGGGCACAAGGAGCAGTTCTTC. The encoded protein is CASSWGIAGGHKEQFF.

The chain is built from TRBV7-9 and TRBJ2-4; 8 nucleotides agree with TRBD1. The last part of the DNA fits TRBJ2-5 better; the J call may be wrong. The length of the CDR3 is 14 residues. The germline V gene has CDR1 SEHNR and CDR2 FQNEAQ (reference sequence). The CDR3 loop is CASSSRQGRETQYF. The CDR3 coding sequence is TGTGCCAGCAGCTCGCGACAGGGGAGGGAGACCCAGTACTTC.

Remarks on this clonotype: An end of the junction differs from the germline gene, which may be a read error. The chain joins TRBV2 to TRBJ1-2; D is ambiguous. This CDR3 is built from 13 residues. Per germline, CDR1 SNHLY and CDR2 FYNNEI. DNA for the CDR3: TGTGCCAGCAGTGAAGTTGGTAGCTATGACTACACCTTC. Residues: CASSEVGSYDYTF.

This chain connects TRBV20-1 to TRBJ1-2; weak D call: TRBD1 (5 bases). The V and J ends lost 6 bases and 4 bases respectively, with 15 bases between them. Looked up from germline, CDR1 is DFQATT and CDR2 is SNEGSKA (reference sequence). The CDR3 is 13 amino acids. The DNA for the CDR3 is TGCAGTGCCGCGCGGGACTCGGGCTATGGCTACACCTTC. Translated: CSAARDSGYGYTF.